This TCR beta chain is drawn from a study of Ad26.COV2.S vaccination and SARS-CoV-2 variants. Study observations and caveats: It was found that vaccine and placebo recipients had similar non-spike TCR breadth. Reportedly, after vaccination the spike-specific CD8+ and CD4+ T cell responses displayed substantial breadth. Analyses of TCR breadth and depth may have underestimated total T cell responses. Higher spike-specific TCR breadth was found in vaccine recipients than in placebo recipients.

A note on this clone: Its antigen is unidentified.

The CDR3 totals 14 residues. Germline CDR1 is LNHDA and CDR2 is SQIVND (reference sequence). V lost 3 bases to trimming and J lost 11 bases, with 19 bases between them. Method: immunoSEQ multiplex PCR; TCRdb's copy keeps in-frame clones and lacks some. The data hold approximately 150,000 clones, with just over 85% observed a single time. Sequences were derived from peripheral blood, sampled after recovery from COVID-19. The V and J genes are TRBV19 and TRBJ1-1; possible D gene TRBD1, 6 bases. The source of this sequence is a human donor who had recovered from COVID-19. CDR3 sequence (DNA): TGTGCCAGTAGTATGGGGGGGCCGGTCCATTTGGCTTTCTTT. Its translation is CASSMGGPVHLAFF.